The 29 T cell receptor beta chains below come from one sample, sequenced in a study of T-cell reconstitution after alpha-beta-depleted transplantation in children. A library of TCRbeta sequences, prepared with unique molecular identifiers, was generated. Via MiXCR, TCRdb re-called the PCR reads, giving one row per CDR3 protein. Of fewer than 550,000 distinct CDR3 sequences listed, roughly 10% are singletons. Sequencing used PBMCs from the stem cell graft donor, obtained from the stem cell graft. Every receptor here comes from a human donor who donated a stem cell graft to a child with acute myeloid leukemia.

This clonotype occurred many times. The V gene is TRBV7-9, the J gene TRBJ2-3; no definite D call. This CDR3 is built from 14 residues. The V gene lost 5 bases and the J gene lost 2 bases, with 11 bases spanning the gap. Germline loops: CDR1 SEHNR, CDR2 FQNEAQ (reference sequence). The CDR3 loop is CASSLQSYTDTQYF. The CDR3 DNA is TGTGCCAGCAGCCTACAATCGTACACAGATACGCAGTATTTT.

This clonotype was counted a few times. The V call is TRBV6-2 or TRBV6-3, the J call TRBJ2-5; D is possibly TRBD2 (6 bases). Germline values: CDR1 MNHEY, CDR2 SVGEGT. Between the trimmed V and J ends, which lost 7 bases and 2 bases, there was a span of 14 bases. CDR3 size: 14 residues. DNA of the CDR3: TGTGCCAGCACGTTCAGCGGGCTACAAGAGACCCAGTACTTC. It specifies CASTFSGLQETQYF.

J is TRBJ2-2 and V is TRBV29-1; D might be TRBD2 (5 bases). V shed 6 bases and J shed 4 bases, with 15 bases lying between them. Germline values: CDR1 SQVTM, CDR2 ANQGSEA. CDR3 size: 14 residues. The CDR3 DNA follows: TGCAGCGTCCCAACCGAGGGTGGCACCGGGGAGCTGTTTTTT. Its protein product is CSVPTEGGTGELFF.

This clonotype was picked up a small number of times. This chain joins TRBV9 and TRBJ1-4; D is unresolved. V shed 3 bases and J shed 6 bases, with 12 bases lying between them. Germline loops: CDR1 SGDLS, CDR2 YYNGEE. The CDR3 sequence is 14 residues long. CDR3 sequence: CASSAGRNDEKLFF. For the CDR3, the DNA is TGTGCCAGCAGCGCAGGACGGAACGATGAAAAACTGTTTTTT.

The V and J genes are TRBV20-1 and TRBJ1-1, with 8 bases identical to TRBD1. Germline V gives CDR1 DFQATT, CDR2 SNEGSKA (reference sequence). V was clipped by 6 bases and J by 4 bases; unmatched bases: 7. CDR3 length: 13 residues. The CDR3 is CSAAQGEGTEAFF. CDR3 coding DNA: TGCAGTGCCGCACAGGGGGAAGGCACTGAAGCTTTCTTT.

This rearrangement joins TRBV4-3 to TRBJ2-1, with D unresolved. Between the trimmed V and J ends, which lost 0 bases and 5 bases, there was a span of 17 bases. The CDR3 spans 17 residues. Germline lookup yields CDR1 LGHNA and CDR2 YSLEER. The CDR3 here is CASSQDQESYMDNEQFF. The CDR3 DNA reads as TGCGCCAGCAGCCAAGACCAGGAGAGCTACATGGACAATGAGCAGTTCTTC.

This clonotype was found a few times. The V call is TRBV7-9, the J call TRBJ1-1, with 7 bases lining up with TRBD1. CDR1 and CDR2 (germline): SEHNR, FQNEAQ (reference sequence). J was trimmed by 5 bases and V by 4 bases; bases with no gene match: 4. This CDR3 comprises 13 residues. CDR3 sequence reads: CASSSQGRTEAFF. The CDR3 nucleotides are TGTGCCAGCAGCTCACAGGGGCGGACTGAAGCTTTCTTT.

The rearrangement joins TRBV5-1 to TRBJ2-7; 13 positions match TRBD2. V was clipped by 5 bases and J by 3 bases; unmatched bases: 2. The CDR3 consists of 14 residues. The germline V gene encodes CDR1 SGHRS and CDR2 YFSETQ. The CDR3 protein is CASRLAGGGYEQYF. Written as DNA, the CDR3 is TGCGCCAGCAGACTAGCGGGAGGGGGCTACGAGCAGTACTTC.

The sample holds many counts of this clonotype. This chain uses TRBV12-3 or TRBV12-4 with TRBJ2-5, with D possibly TRBD1 on 5 matching bases. Trimming took 4 bases from V and 5 from J, leaving 14 bases between them. The CDR3 loop spans 14 amino acids. CDR3 in amino acids: CASSSGATWETQYF. The CDR3 DNA follows: TGTGCCAGCAGTTCTGGGGCAACTTGGGAGACCCAGTACTTC.

This clonotype was detected only once. The chain couples TRBV6-1 to TRBJ1-2; 7 bases fit TRBD1. Germline V CDR1 and CDR2: MNHNS, SASEGT. The CDR3 totals 13 residues. Trimming took 6 bases from V and 5 from J; bases not matched to a gene: 6. In nucleotides, the CDR3 is TGTGCCAGCAGCCCGGAGGGGGCTTATGGCTACACCTTC. Amino acid sequence: CASSPEGAYGYTF.

Only a few counts were recorded for this clonotype. The genes are TRBV4-2 and TRBJ2-2; 8 bases are shared with TRBD1. The CDR3 totals 17 residues. Germline loops: CDR1 LGHNA, CDR2 YNFKEQ. After removal of 3 bases from V and 6 bases from J, the junction contained 12 bases not matched to a gene. The CDR3, as DNA: TGTGCCAGCAGCCAGCAGAGCGGACAGGGTGGAGCCGGGGAGCTGTTTTTT. Protein: CASSQQSGQGGAGELFF.

V is TRBV20-1 and J is TRBJ2-1, with a weak D call TRBD2 (6 bases). Germline V lookup: CDR1 DFQATT, CDR2 SNEGSKA (reference sequence). V was pared by 6 bases and J by 5 bases, with 20 bases between. The CDR3 sequence is 15 residues long. CDR3 in amino acids: CSAQARRGMHNEQFF. DNA for the CDR3: TGCAGTGCCCAAGCCCGACGGGGGATGCACAATGAGCAGTTCTTC.

This clonotype was picked up many times. This sequence joins TRBV5-1 and TRBJ1-1, with TRBD1 as a possible D gene (5 bases). CDR1 is SGHRS, CDR2 YFSETQ, per germline. This CDR3 has 14 amino acids. Between the trimmed V and J ends, which lost 7 bases and 1 base, there was a span of 14 bases. This chain's CDR3 is CASDSGTGNTEAFF. The DNA for the CDR3 is TGCGCCAGCGATTCAGGAACAGGGAACACTGAAGCTTTCTTT.

The genes are TRBV6-2 or TRBV6-3 and TRBJ2-3; tentatively, D is TRBD1 (6 bases). Germline loops: CDR1 MNHEY, CDR2 SVGEGT. With 4 bases removed from V and 4 bases from J, the gap between germline ends came to 21 bases. The CDR3 is made up of 17 amino acids. Here the CDR3 DNA reads TGTGCCAGCAGTTCCGGGACACACGCTCACTCCTCAGATACGCAGTATTTT. The encoded protein is CASSSGTHAHSSDTQYF.

V gene TRBV4-1 combines with J gene TRBJ1-2, with 11 bases aligning to TRBD1. CDR3 length: 15 amino acids. Germline lookup yields CDR1 MGHRA and CDR2 YSYEKL. Trimming took 1 base from V and 8 from J; bases not matched to a gene: 6. The CDR3 region is CASSQAGQGARGYTF. The CDR3 DNA reads as TGCGCCAGCAGCCAAGCTGGACAGGGGGCCAGGGGCTACACCTTC.

This chain joins TRBV7-9 and TRBJ2-7; possible D gene TRBD1, 5 bases. V dropped 5 bases and J dropped 2 bases, with 10 bases sitting between them. This CDR3 has 13 residues. Germline CDR1 and CDR2: SEHNR and FQNEAQ (reference sequence). CDR3 DNA: TGTGCCAGCAGCCGCCCAGGGCCCTACGAGCAGTACGTC. Residues: CASSRPGPYEQYV.

The V call is TRBV10-3, the J call TRBJ1-1, with unresolved D. From germline, CDR1 is ENHRY and CDR2 SYGVKD. This CDR3 comprises 14 residues. V lost 0 bases and J 1 base, leaving 6 bases between the germline ends. The CDR3 spells CAISESDGNTEAFF. For the CDR3, the DNA is TGTGCCATCAGTGAGTCGGACGGGAACACTGAAGCTTTCTTT.

This clonotype showed up just a few times. V usage is TRBV20-1 and J usage is TRBJ2-3; D is unclear. Trimming took 3 bases from V and 6 from J, leaving 10 bases between them. The CDR3 contains 12 residues. Looked up from germline, CDR1 is DFQATT and CDR2 is SNEGSKA (reference sequence). The chain's CDR3 is CSARTATDTQYF. CDR3 nucleotides: TGCAGTGCTAGGACCGCTACCGATACGCAGTATTTT.

The chain has TRBV20-1 and TRBJ2-2; 7 nucleotides agree with TRBD1. The germline V gene encodes CDR1 DFQATT and CDR2 SNEGSKA (reference sequence). There are 17 residues in the CDR3. Trimming at V came to 0 bases and at J to 4 bases, leaving 11 bases not matched to a gene. Written as DNA, the CDR3 is TGCAGTGCTAGAGATCTGGGGCCAGGGGGTGCCACCGGGGAGCTGTTTTTT. As protein: CSARDLGPGGATGELFF.

This clonotype was found a few times. J is TRBJ1-1 and V is TRBV18; D unclear. Germline values: CDR1 KGHSH, CDR2 LQKENI. This CDR3 region has 15 residues. Trimming shortened V by 2 bases and J by 2 bases, and 12 bases separated the two germline ends. The CDR3 DNA reads as TGTGCCAGCTCACCAGTCGAGGGTGGCAACACTGAAGCTTTCTTT. Its translation: CASSPVEGGNTEAFF.

V is TRBV20-1 and J is TRBJ2-1; D unresolved. The CDR3 runs 12 residues. Looked up from germline, CDR1 is DFQATT and CDR2 is SNEGSKA (reference sequence). V dropped 0 bases and J dropped 7 bases, with 7 bases sitting between them. CDR3 nucleotide sequence: TGCAGTGCTAGAGATATGGGAAATGAGCAGTTCTTC. It yields the protein CSARDMGNEQFF.

This clonotype was counted only a few times. The genes are TRBV20-1 and TRBJ1-1; TRBD1 might be the D (5 bases). The CDR3 is 15 residues long. Germline V gene sequence: CDR1 DFQATT, CDR2 SNEGSKA (reference sequence). The germline V and J ends were trimmed by 2 bases and 0 bases, with 13 bases remaining between them. The CDR3 coding sequence is TGCAGTGCTAGAATGTTAGGGACGGTGAACACTGAAGCTTTCTTT. Translating it yields CSARMLGTVNTEAFF.

The V and J genes are TRBV6-1 and TRBJ2-2, with D maybe TRBD1 (8 bases). The CDR3 runs to 17 residues. The V gene's germline CDR1 is MNHNS and CDR2 SASEGT. V gave up 6 bases and J gave up 4 bases, with 21 bases separating them. The CDR3 DNA sequence: TGTGCCAGCAGCAACGACAGGGGCGGGGAGGGCACCGGGGAGCTGTTTTTT. It is translated as CASSNDRGGEGTGELFF.

Here the CDR3 DNA reads TGCGCCAGCAGCTTGGACCCAGGGGGAGGTGGAAACACCATATATTTT. Its translation: CASSLDPGGGGNTIYF. V usage is TRBV5-1 and J usage is TRBJ1-3; TRBD1 agrees at 7 bases. The CDR3 contains 16 residues. Germline CDR1 SGHRS, CDR2 YFSETQ. With V trimmed by 0 bases and J by 3 bases, 6 bases remained unmatched.

The rearrangement joins TRBV9 to TRBJ2-1; unclear D gene. This CDR3 contains 16 residues. Germline CDR1 is SGDLS and CDR2 is YYNGEE. The ends were cut back, 0 bases at V and 5 bases at J, with 15 bases in the middle. The CDR3 bases are TGTGCCAGCAGCGTAGGCGGCAGCCCGGTCAACAATGAGCAGTTCTTC. It encodes CASSVGGSPVNNEQFF. The variable domain in full, completed from reference TRBV9 and TRBJ2-1, reads DSGVTQTPKHLITATGQRVTLRCSPRSGDLSVYWYQQSLDQGLQFLIQYYNGEERAKGNILERFSAQQFPDLHSELNLSSLELGDSALYFCASSVGGSPVNNEQFFGPGTRLTVL.

This clonotype came up many times. The chain recombines TRBV20-1 with TRBJ2-3, with 10 nucleotides matching TRBD2. The CDR3 length is 15 residues. V was clipped by 0 bases and J by 3 bases; unmatched bases: 3. Germline CDR1 reads DFQATT; CDR2 reads SNEGSKA (reference sequence). The CDR3 DNA reads as TGCAGTGCTAGAGATTATAGCGGGAGGACAGATACGCAGTATTTT. As protein: CSARDYSGRTDTQYF.

The chain employs TRBV4-3 and TRBJ1-5; unclear D gene. Germline values: CDR1 LGHNA, CDR2 YSLEER. Trimming took 0 bases from V and 5 from J, leaving 11 bases between them. The CDR3 sequence is 15 residues long. The CDR3 DNA sequence: TGCGCCAGCAGCCAAGATGGAGGTGGAGATCAGCCCCAGCATTTT. Translated: CASSQDGGGDQPQHF.

This clonotype has more than one count but fewer than ten. This chain uses TRBV20-1 with TRBJ2-3; 10 nucleotides match TRBD2. The CDR3 length is 14 residues. CDR1 DFQATT and CDR2 SNEGSKA come from the germline V gene (reference sequence). V trimming: 5 bases; J trimming: 4 bases; junction bases outside the gene matches: 6. CDR3 protein: CSAPLAGEPDTQYF. The CDR3 nucleotides read TGCAGTGCTCCCCTAGCGGGAGAGCCAGATACGCAGTATTTT.

The chain employs TRBV5-1 and TRBJ2-3; 10 bases are a match to TRBD2. V gave up 4 bases and J gave up 1 base; unmatched junction bases: 9. Germline CDR1 reads SGHRS; CDR2 reads YFSETQ. The CDR3 totals 17 residues. CDR3 sequence: CASSTTPSGSGTDTQYF. The CDR3 region has the DNA TGCGCCAGCAGCACTACTCCTAGCGGGAGTGGCACAGATACGCAGTATTTT.